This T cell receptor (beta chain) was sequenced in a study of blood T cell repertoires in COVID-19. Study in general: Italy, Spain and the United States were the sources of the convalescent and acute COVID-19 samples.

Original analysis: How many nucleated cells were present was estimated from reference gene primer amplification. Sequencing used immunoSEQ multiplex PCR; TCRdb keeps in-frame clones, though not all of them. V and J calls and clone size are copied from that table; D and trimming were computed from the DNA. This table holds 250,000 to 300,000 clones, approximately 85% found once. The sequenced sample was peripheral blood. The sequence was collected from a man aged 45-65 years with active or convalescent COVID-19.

In DNA, the CDR3 is TGCGCCAGCATGGATCCAGGGGGCGGATCACCCCTCCACTTT. This translates into CASMDPGGGSPLHF. The rearrangement uses TRBV5-1 and TRBJ1-6; 8 positions match TRBD1. V was pared by 6 bases and J by 10 bases, with 9 bases of the junction left unmatched. From germline, CDR1 is SGHRS and CDR2 YFSETQ. This CDR3 comprises 14 residues.